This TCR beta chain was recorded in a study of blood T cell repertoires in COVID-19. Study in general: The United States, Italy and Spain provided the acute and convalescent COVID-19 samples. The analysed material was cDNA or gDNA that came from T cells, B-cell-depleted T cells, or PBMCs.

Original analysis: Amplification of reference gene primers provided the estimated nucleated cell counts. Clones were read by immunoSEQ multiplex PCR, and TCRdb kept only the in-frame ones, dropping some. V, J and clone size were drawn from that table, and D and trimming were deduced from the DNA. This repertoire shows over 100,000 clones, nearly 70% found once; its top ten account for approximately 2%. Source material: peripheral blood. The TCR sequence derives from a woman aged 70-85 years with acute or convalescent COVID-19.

Here the CDR3 reads CASSNWQGGGRVTNEKLFF. The CDR3 DNA reads TGTGCCAGTAGTAATTGGCAGGGGGGAGGACGAGTAACTAATGAAAAACTGTTTTTT. V usage is TRBV19 and J usage is TRBJ1-4; 7 bases match TRBD1. There are 19 residues in the CDR3. Germline V gives CDR1 LNHDA, CDR2 SQIVND (reference sequence). V lost 4 bases and J lost 1; bases outside the gene matches: 15.